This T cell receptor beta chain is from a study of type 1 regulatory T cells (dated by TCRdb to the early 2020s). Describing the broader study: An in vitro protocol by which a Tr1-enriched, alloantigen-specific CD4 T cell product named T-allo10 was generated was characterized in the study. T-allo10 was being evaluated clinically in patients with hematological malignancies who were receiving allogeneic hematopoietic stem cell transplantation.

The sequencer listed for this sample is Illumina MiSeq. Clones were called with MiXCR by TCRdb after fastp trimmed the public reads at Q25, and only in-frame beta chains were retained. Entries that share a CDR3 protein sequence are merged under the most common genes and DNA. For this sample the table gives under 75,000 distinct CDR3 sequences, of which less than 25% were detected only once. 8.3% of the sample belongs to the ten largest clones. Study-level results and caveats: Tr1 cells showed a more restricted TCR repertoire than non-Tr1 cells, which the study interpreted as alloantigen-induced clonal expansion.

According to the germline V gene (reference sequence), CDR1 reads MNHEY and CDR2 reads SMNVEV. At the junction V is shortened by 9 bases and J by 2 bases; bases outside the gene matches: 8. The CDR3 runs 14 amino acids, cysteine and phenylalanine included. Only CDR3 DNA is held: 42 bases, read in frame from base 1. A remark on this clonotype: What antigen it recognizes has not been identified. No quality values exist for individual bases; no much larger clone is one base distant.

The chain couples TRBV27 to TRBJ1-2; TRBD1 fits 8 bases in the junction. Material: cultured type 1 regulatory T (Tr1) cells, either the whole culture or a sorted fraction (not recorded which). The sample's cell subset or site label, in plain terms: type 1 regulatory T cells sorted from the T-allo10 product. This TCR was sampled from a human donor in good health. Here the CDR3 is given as CASMTGAPNYGYTF. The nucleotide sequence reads TGTGCCAGTATGACAGGGGCTCCAAACTATGGCTACACCTTC.